This entry lists 29 T cell receptor beta chains sequenced from one sample in a study of shared clonotypes between healthy human individuals. Generated by immunoSEQ multiplex PCR, the TCRdb table keeps only in-frame clones and is missing some. The sample consists of 2,500,000 or so clones, approximately 93% of them appearing once. The specimen was naive CD4+ T cells from PBMCs. As for subset: CD45RA+ positively selected. These TCRs come from a man between 18 and 35 years old in good health. Some clones in this sample may be carry-over from other donors' samples.

The chain employs TRBV6-1 and TRBJ2-7; D remains ambiguous. Germline V gene lookup returns CDR1 MNHNS and CDR2 SASEGT. V was clipped by 5 bases and J by 0 bases, with 11 bases between them. The CDR3 has 14 residues. CDR3 sequence reads: CASSNHGNSYEQYF. The DNA for the CDR3 is TGTGCCAGCAGTAATCACGGAAACTCCTACGAGCAGTACTTC.

This chain uses TRBV28 with TRBJ1-1, with D perhaps matching TRBD1 (6 bases). CDR1 and CDR2 (germline): MDHEN, SYDVKM. The CDR3 is made up of 11 amino acids. Trimming shortened V by 8 bases and J by 4 bases, and 8 bases separated the two germline ends. CDR3 DNA: TGTGCCAGCTGGGGGGCCACTGAAGCTTTCTTT. Its translation is CASWGATEAFF.

This CDR3 is CASSDPVTYEQYF. For the CDR3, the DNA is TGTGCCAGCAGTGACCCAGTGACCTACGAGCAGTACTTC. This rearrangement joins TRBV2 to TRBJ2-7; D is unresolved. The ends were cut back, 3 bases at V and 2 bases at J, with 8 bases in the middle. This CDR3 comprises 13 residues. CDR1 is SNHLY and CDR2 is FYNNEI in the germline V gene.

This sequence joins TRBV14 and TRBJ2-7; no clear D. Looked up from germline, CDR1 is SGHDN and CDR2 is FVKESK. The V end lost 2 bases, the J end lost 7 bases, and 6 bases lay between the germline ends. This CDR3 region has 11 residues. The CDR3 DNA sequence: TGTGCCAGCAGCCAATTGTTGGAGCAGTACTTC. Translating it yields CASSQLLEQYF.

The rearrangement links TRBV5-3 to TRBJ1-5, with a tentative D call TRBD1 (6 bases). TRBV5-3 has ORF status, its function being uncertain. The CDR3 covers 15 residues. The V and J ends lost 8 bases and 2 bases respectively, with 17 bases between them. The CDR3 protein is CARSAEGERNQPQHF. For the CDR3, the DNA is TGTGCCAGGTCGGCAGAGGGGGAACGCAATCAGCCCCAGCATTTT.

V usage is TRBV18 and J usage is TRBJ1-6; no reliable D call. CDR3 length equals 13 residues. Germline V gives CDR1 KGHSH, CDR2 LQKENI. Trimming shortened V by 9 bases and J by 5 bases, and 11 bases separated the two germline ends. As DNA, the CDR3 is TGTGCCAGTACGGACGGTAATAATTCACCCCTCCACTTT. Its protein is CASTDGNNSPLHF.

The gene calls are TRBV6-9 and TRBJ2-7; 8 positions agree with TRBD1. Looked up from germline, CDR1 is MNHGY and CDR2 is SVAAGI. The CDR3 contains 15 residues. Trimming removed 6 bases from V and 1 base from J; junction bases left unmatched: 8. The CDR3 here is CASSSQGATSYEQYF. CDR3 nucleotide sequence: TGTGCCAGCAGCTCCCAGGGGGCAACATCCTACGAGCAGTACTTC.

In regard to this clone: One end of the junction is discordant with germline, which a read error may explain. V is TRBV10-2 and J is TRBJ1-5, with D uncertain. From germline, CDR1 is WSHSY and CDR2 SAAADI. The CDR3 has 13 residues. As DNA, the CDR3 is TGCGCCAGCACTGAGACTAGGGATCAGCCCCAGCATTTT. Amino acids: CASTETRDQPQHF.

J is TRBJ2-7 and V is TRBV5-6, with 9 bases identical to TRBD2. V trimming: 2 bases; J trimming: 5 bases; junction bases outside the gene matches: 2. The CDR3 runs to 13 residues. Germline CDR1 SGHDT, CDR2 YYEEEE. The CDR3 sequence: CASSFGTSNEQYF. CDR3 DNA: TGTGCCAGCAGCTTTGGGACTAGCAACGAGCAGTACTTC.

The V gene is TRBV28, the J gene TRBJ2-1, with 16 bases matching TRBD2. V was pared by 4 bases and J by 9 bases, with 12 bases of the junction left unmatched. Germline-derived CDR1 and CDR2 are MDHEN and SYDVKM. CDR3 length: 18 amino acids. The CDR3 bases are TGTGCCAGCAGTTCACCGGGACTAGCGGGAGGGAGGGGGATTGAGCAGTTCTTC. As protein: CASSSPGLAGGRGIEQFF.

This sequence joins TRBV28 and TRBJ2-5; no definite D call. CDR1 is MDHEN and CDR2 is SYDVKM in the germline V gene. Between the trimmed V and J ends, which lost 3 bases and 2 bases, there was a span of 13 bases. There are 15 residues in the CDR3. As DNA, the CDR3 is TGTGCCAGCAGTTTTTTCACCCTGGGACAAGAGACCCAGTACTTC. This translates into CASSFFTLGQETQYF.

The chain uses TRBV5-1 and TRBJ2-7; 8 bases align to TRBD1. Germline assignment: CDR1 SGHRS and CDR2 YFSETQ. The CDR3 covers 15 residues. V shed 2 bases and J 4 bases; nucleotides not matched to a gene: 8. DNA for the CDR3: TGCGCCAGCAGCTTTGGGGCAGGGGGCTCGTACGAGCAGTACTTC. The encoded protein is CASSFGAGGSYEQYF.

J is TRBJ1-1 and V is TRBV5-8, with a possible D match to TRBD1 (5 bases). Trimming removed 2 bases from V and 11 bases from J, with 16 bases in between. This CDR3 contains 13 residues. Germline V lookup: CDR1 SGHTS, CDR2 YDEGEE. The CDR3 region has the DNA TGTGCCAGCAGCTTTTTGGGATCAGGGAGGGCTTTCTTT. It encodes CASSFLGSGRAFF.

The CDR3 DNA reads as TGTGCCAGCACCCTAAGGGTGGGTAGGGCCGGGGAGCTGTTTTTT. It codes for CASTLRVGRAGELFF. The chain recombines TRBV6-1 with TRBJ2-2; no reliable D call. Trimming left V 7 bases short and J 6 bases short, with 18 bases between. The length of the CDR3 is 15 residues. Germline CDR1 MNHNS, CDR2 SASEGT.

This chain links TRBV2 with TRBJ2-5; D could derive from TRBD1 or TRBD2 (5 bases each). V lost 6 bases and J 5 bases, leaving 16 bases between the germline ends. CDR1 and CDR2 (germline): SNHLY, FYNNEI. The CDR3 extends over 14 amino acids. The CDR3 loop is CASRGTGKLETQYF. For the CDR3, the DNA is TGTGCCAGCAGAGGGACGGGAAAACTGGAGACCCAGTACTTC. The variable domain in full, with the rest retrieved from reference TRBV2 and TRBJ2-5, is EPEVTQTPSHQVTQMGQEVILRCVPISNHLYFYWYRQILGQKVEFLVSFYNNEISEKSEIFDDQFSVERPDGSNFTLKIRSTKLEDSAMYFCASRGTGKLETQYFGPGTRLLVL.

The chain links TRBV6-1 to TRBJ1-1; D remains unclear. The germline gives CDR1 MNHNS, CDR2 SASEGT. The CDR3 spans 13 residues. Trimming shortened V by 0 bases and J by 1 base, and 3 bases separated the two germline ends. The CDR3 coding sequence is TGTGCCAGCAGTGAAGCGGCGAACACTGAAGCTTTCTTT. As protein: CASSEAANTEAFF.

This chain connects TRBV28 to TRBJ2-7; D not resolved. The CDR3 covers 16 residues. Germline V gives CDR1 MDHEN, CDR2 SYDVKM. Trimming pared 6 bases from V and 4 bases from J, leaving 22 bases between. CDR3 region: CASSRGPALAPYEQYF. CDR3 nucleotides: TGTGCCAGCAGCAGAGGACCGGCTCTGGCCCCTTACGAGCAGTACTTC. The entire variable domain, with the rest obtained from reference TRBV28 and TRBJ2-7, is as follows: DVKVTQSSRYLVKRTGEKVFLECVQDMDHENMFWYRQDPGLGLRLIYFSYDVKMKEKGDIPEGYSVSREKKERFSLILESASTNQTSMYLCASSRGPALAPYEQYFGPGTRLTVT.

The J gene is TRBJ1-5, the V gene TRBV28, with no clear D. V shed 11 bases and J shed 9 bases, with 14 bases lying between them. CDR3 length: 11 residues. Per germline, CDR1 MDHEN and CDR2 SYDVKM. CDR3 DNA: TGTGCCGGACCGTCTACTTTGCCCCAGCATTTT. The encoded protein is CAGPSTLPQHF.

V usage is TRBV5-8 and J usage is TRBJ2-5, with no clear D. V was trimmed by 2 bases and J by 7 bases, leaving 12 bases between them. The germline V gene encodes CDR1 SGHTS and CDR2 YDEGEE. The CDR3 has 13 residues. The CDR3 protein is CASSLPTGGTQYF. The CDR3 nucleotides read TGTGCCAGCAGCTTACCGACGGGCGGGACCCAGTACTTC.

The V gene is TRBV29-1, the J gene TRBJ2-7; TRBD2 matches at 8 bases. With V trimmed by 6 bases and J by 2 bases, 12 bases remained unmatched. In germline, CDR1 is SQVTM, CDR2 ANQGSEA. CDR3 length: 15 amino acids. DNA for the CDR3: TGCAGCGTCGGGGGGGGAAGGACGGGAGCCTACGAGCAGTACTTC. Translation: CSVGGGRTGAYEQYF.

The chain combines TRBV5-1 with TRBJ1-2; D uncertain. CDR1 is SGHRS, CDR2 YFSETQ, per germline. The CDR3 consists of 13 residues. V was cut by 4 bases and J by 5 bases, with 12 bases left in between. CDR3: CASSGPGPYGYTF. Here the CDR3 DNA reads TGCGCCAGCAGCGGTCCAGGCCCATATGGCTACACCTTC.

V usage is TRBV6-4 and J usage is TRBJ2-3, with D unclear. Trimming took off 6 bases at V and 0 bases at J, with 16 bases between the two ends. The CDR3 covers 16 residues. Looked up from germline, CDR1 is MRHNA and CDR2 is SNTAGT. The DNA for the CDR3 is TGTGCCAGCAGACCACAGCCGTTCACTAGCACAGATACGCAGTATTTT. Amino acids: CASRPQPFTSTDTQYF.

V usage is TRBV6-1 and J usage is TRBJ1-2; D call uncertain. The CDR3 runs to 17 residues. Per germline, CDR1 MNHNS and CDR2 SASEGT. Trimming removed 0 bases from V and 4 bases from J, with 18 bases in between. The CDR3 DNA reads as TGTGCCAGCAGTGAAGCTGTAATGCGCGGAGTCATCTATGGCTACACCTTC. This gives the protein CASSEAVMRGVIYGYTF.

This clone has only one observation. V usage is TRBV14 and J usage is TRBJ2-3; no clear D gene. CDR3 length equals 15 residues. The germline V gene encodes CDR1 SGHDN and CDR2 FVKESK. The germline V and J ends were trimmed by 4 bases and 0 bases, with 11 bases remaining between them. The CDR3, as DNA: TGTGCCAGCAGCCGTGACGGATTCAGCACAGATACGCAGTATTTT. Amino acids: CASSRDGFSTDTQYF.

This sequence joins TRBV6-6 and TRBJ1-4; D uncertain. With 8 bases removed from V and 0 bases from J, the gap between germline ends came to 10 bases. The CDR3 loop spans 14 amino acids. Germline loops: CDR1 MNHNY, CDR2 SVGAGI (reference sequence). The CDR3 loop is CASRKDATNEKLFF. The CDR3 nucleotides read TGTGCCAGCCGCAAGGACGCAACTAATGAAAAACTGTTTTTT.

This chain links TRBV5-1 with TRBJ2-6; TRBD1 matches 9 bases. V dropped 4 bases and J dropped 0; count of bases not matched to a gene: 2. Per germline, CDR1 SGHRS and CDR2 YFSETQ. The CDR3 is 16 residues long. Here the CDR3 DNA reads TGCGCCAGCAGCCGGGACAGGGCCTCTGGGGCCAACGTCCTGACTTTC. This sequence encodes CASSRDRASGANVLTF.

This chain joins TRBV5-5 and TRBJ2-5, with D unclear. CDR3 length: 15 residues. V was trimmed by 4 bases and J by 12 bases, leaving 25 bases between them. Looked up from germline, CDR1 is SGHKS and CDR2 is YYEKEE (reference sequence). The CDR3 region has the DNA TGTGCCAGCAGCGGGATCAGGAGCCCCCAAGAGATTGAGTACTTC. It codes for CASSGIRSPQEIEYF.

The CDR3 region is CASSAGFIEAFF. The CDR3 nucleotides are TGTGCCAGCAGCGCGGGGTTTATAGAAGCTTTCTTT. The chain joins TRBV5-8 to TRBJ1-1; D not certain. The ends were cut back, 4 bases at V and 8 bases at J, with 12 bases in the middle. The CDR3 loop spans 12 amino acids. CDR1 is SGHTS and CDR2 is YDEGEE in the germline V gene.

In this sample, this clone turned up once. The chain has TRBV7-2 and TRBJ2-1, with D possibly being TRBD2 (6 bases). V shed 2 bases and J shed 9 bases, with 14 bases lying between them. The CDR3 totals 14 residues. The germline V gene encodes CDR1 SGHTA and CDR2 FQGNSA. Here the CDR3 reads CASSLLATDLEQFF. The CDR3 DNA sequence: TGTGCCAGCAGCTTACTAGCGACGGATCTTGAGCAGTTCTTC. Filled out from reference TRBV7-2 and TRBJ2-1, the complete variable domain reads GAGVSQSPSNKVTEKGKDVELRCDPISGHTALYWYRQSLGQGLEFLIYFQGNSAPDKSGLPSDRFSAERTGGSVSTLTIQRTQQEDSAVYLCASSLLATDLEQFFGPGTRLTVL.